This T cell receptor beta chain was captured in a study of shared clonotypes between healthy human individuals. Only in-frame clones appear in the TCRdb table, and some are missing; sequencing was by immunoSEQ multiplex PCR. The profile shows a few million clones, more than 80% of them singletons. The CDR3 spans 14 residues. Germline CDR1 MGHRA, CDR2 YSYEKL. With V trimmed by 4 bases and J by 6 bases, 6 bases remained unmatched. The chain employs TRBV4-1 and TRBJ2-3, with 8 bases matching TRBD2. The clonotype was recovered from a young man in good health. Sequencing used naive CD4+ T cells sorted from blood. Subset specified: CD45RA+ positively selected. For the CDR3, the DNA is TGCGCCAGCAGCCCAGCGGGGGTCGGGGATACGCAGTATTTT. It codes for CASSPAGVGDTQYF.